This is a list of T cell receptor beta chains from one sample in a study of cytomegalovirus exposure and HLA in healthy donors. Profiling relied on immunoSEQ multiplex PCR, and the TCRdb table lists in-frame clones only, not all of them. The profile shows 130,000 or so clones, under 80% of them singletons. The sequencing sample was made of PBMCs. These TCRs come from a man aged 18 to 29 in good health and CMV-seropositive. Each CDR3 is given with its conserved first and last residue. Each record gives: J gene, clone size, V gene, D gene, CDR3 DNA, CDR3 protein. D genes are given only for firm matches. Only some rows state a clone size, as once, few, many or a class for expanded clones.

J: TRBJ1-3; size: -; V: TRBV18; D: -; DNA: TGTGCCAGCTCACCACAACAGGGCCTCTCTGGAAACACCATATATTTT; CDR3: CASSPQQGLSGNTIYF
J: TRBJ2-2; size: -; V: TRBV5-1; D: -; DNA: TGCGCCAGCAGCTTGGCGGTCAGGGCAACCGGGGAGCTGTTTTTT; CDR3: CASSLAVRATGELFF
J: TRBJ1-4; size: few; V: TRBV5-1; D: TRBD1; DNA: TGCGCCAGCAGCTTGGATGGGACAGATGAAAAACTGTTTTTT; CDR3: CASSLDGTDEKLFF
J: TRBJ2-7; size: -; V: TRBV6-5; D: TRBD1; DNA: TGTGCCAGCAGTCCGACAGGGGGCTCCTACGAGCAGTACTTC; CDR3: CASSPTGGSYEQYF
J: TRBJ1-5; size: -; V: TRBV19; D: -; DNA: TGTGCCAGTAGTATCTTCGGAAGAGGCGGTCAGCCCCAGCATTTT; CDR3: CASSIFGRGGQPQHF
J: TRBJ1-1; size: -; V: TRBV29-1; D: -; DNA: TGCAGCGTTGTTTTGGAGGCCACTGAAGCTTTCTTT; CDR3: CSVVLEATEAFF
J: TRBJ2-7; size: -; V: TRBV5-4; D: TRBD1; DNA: TGTGCCAGCAGCCTCGGACAGGGACGGGACGAGCAGTACTTC; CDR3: CASSLGQGRDEQYF
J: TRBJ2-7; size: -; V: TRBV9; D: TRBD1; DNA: TGTGCCAGCAACTCGGGACAGGGTTGGGACGAGCAGTACTTC; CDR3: CASNSGQGWDEQYF
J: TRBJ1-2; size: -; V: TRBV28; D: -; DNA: TGTGCCAGCAGTTCCACAGTGAGCTATGGCTACACCTTC; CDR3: CASSSTVSYGYTF
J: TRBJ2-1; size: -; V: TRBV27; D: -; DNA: TGTGCCAGCAGTTTACTAGCCTTAGACCAAAATGAGCAGTTCTTC; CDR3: CASSLLALDQNEQFF
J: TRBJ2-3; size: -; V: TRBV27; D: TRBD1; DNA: TGTGCCAGCAGTGTACAGGGGTCCACAGATACGCAGTATTTT; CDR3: CASSVQGSTDTQYF
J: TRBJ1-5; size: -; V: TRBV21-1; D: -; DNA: TGTGCCAGCAGCAAATGTTCGGGGTCGGGCAATCAGCCCCAGCATTTT; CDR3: CASSKCSGSGNQPQHF
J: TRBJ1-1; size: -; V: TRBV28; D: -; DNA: TGTGCCAGCGCACTAGAATTGGACTTTGAAGCTTTCTTT; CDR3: CASALELDFEAFF
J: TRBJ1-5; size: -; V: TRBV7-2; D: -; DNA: TGTGCCAGCAGCCTGCAGGGTAATCAGCCCCAGCATTTT; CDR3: CASSLQGNQPQHF
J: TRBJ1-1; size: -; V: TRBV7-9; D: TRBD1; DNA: TGTGCCAGCAGCTTAGGCGACAGGGCCATGAACACTGAAGCTTTCTTT; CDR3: CASSLGDRAMNTEAFF
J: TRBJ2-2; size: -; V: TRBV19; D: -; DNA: TGTGCCAGTAGTATAGCACAGGCGAACACCGGGGAGCTGTTTTTT; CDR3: CASSIAQANTGELFF
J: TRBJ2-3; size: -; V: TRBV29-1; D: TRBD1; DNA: TGCAGCGTGGAGACAGGGGCGGGTTCAGATACGCAGTATTTT; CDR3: CSVETGAGSDTQYF
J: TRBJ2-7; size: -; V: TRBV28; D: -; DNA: TGTGCCAGCAGTTCCTTCCAGGGTAGGCAGTACTTC; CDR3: CASSSFQGRQYF
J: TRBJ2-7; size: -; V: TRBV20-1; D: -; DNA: TGCAGCGGTCCTTGGGGCGACGAGCAGTACTTC; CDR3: CSGPWGDEQYF
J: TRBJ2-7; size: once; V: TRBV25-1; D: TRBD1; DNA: TGTGCCAGCAGTGAGACCGGGACAGACCACGAGCAGTACTTC; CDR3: CASSETGTDHEQYF
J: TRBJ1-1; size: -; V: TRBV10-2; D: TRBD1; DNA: TGCGCCAGCAGTGTCGGTACAGGGGGCATGAACACTGAAGCTTTCTTT; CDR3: CASSVGTGGMNTEAFF
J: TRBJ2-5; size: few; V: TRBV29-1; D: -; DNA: TGCAGCGTTGAACCCGGGGGACAGCAAGAGACCCAGTACTTC; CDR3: CSVEPGGQQETQYF
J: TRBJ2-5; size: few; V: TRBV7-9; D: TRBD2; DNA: TGTGCCAGCAGCTCACTACGGGCGGGACTACAACAAGAGACCCAGTACTTC; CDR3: CASSSLRAGLQQETQYF
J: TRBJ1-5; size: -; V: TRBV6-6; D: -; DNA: TGTGCCAGCAGTTACTCTCATCCAGACACCTTCCAGCATTTT; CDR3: CASSYSHPDTFQHF
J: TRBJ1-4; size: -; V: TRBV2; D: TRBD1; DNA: TGTGCCAGCAGCGGACAGGGTAGTAATCAAAAACTGTTTTTT; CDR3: CASSGQGSNQKLFF
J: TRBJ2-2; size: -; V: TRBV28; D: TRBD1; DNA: TGTGCCAGCAGTTTATACTTTACAGGGGCCGGGGAGCTGTTTTTT; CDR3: CASSLYFTGAGELFF
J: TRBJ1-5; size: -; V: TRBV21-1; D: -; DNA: TGTGCCAGCAGCAATCTTTCAGGGGGAATTATGGGGTCCTCATTATCGTTCGGCAATCAGCCCCAGCATTTT; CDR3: CASSNLSGGIMGSSLSFGNQPQHF